This is a list of T cell receptor beta chains from one sample in a study of cytotoxic CD8 clonotypes in ibrutinib-treated CLL. Sequencing was performed with immunoSEQ multiplex PCR; in TCRdb, only in-frame clones are kept and a portion is missing. This table has fewer than 50,000 clones, about half appearing once. The material sequenced was PBMCs, taken after 12 months of ibrutinib treatment. All receptors come from a human donor with chronic lymphocytic leukemia. Both conserved end residues are part of each CDR3. The order of the fields is J gene, D gene, V gene, clone size, CDR3 DNA, CDR3 protein. The D gene is left open where the match is weak. Rows may omit the clone size; those that give it use once, few, many or a size class.

TRBJ2-1 | TRBD2 | TRBV4-1 | . | TGCGCCAGCAGCCAGGGGAGGGCCGTCGAGCAGTTCTTC | CASSQGRAVEQFF
TRBJ2-7 | TRBD1 | TRBV5-3 | . | TGTGCCAGCAGCCAGAGGGACAGTTCCTACGAGCAGTACTTC | CASSQRDSSYEQYF
TRBJ2-3 | . | TRBV27 | . | TGTGCCAGCAGCCCGGGACTGTTCTACACAGATACGCAGTATTTT | CASSPGLFYTDTQYF
TRBJ1-2 | . | TRBV5-6 | few | TGTGCCAGCAGCTCCCTGGACAGCTATGGCTACACCTTC | CASSSLDSYGYTF
TRBJ2-7 | . | TRBV23-1 | . | TGCGCCAGCAGTCAATCAGGCCCGGGAAGGAGCCACGAGCAGTACTTC | CASSQSGPGRSHEQYF
TRBJ2-5 | . | TRBV6-4 | . | TGTGCCAGCAGTGAGAACAGGGGGGGGACCCAGTACTTC | CASSENRGGTQYF
TRBJ1-1 | . | TRBV27 | . | TGTGCCAGCAGTTTATTCAGGGGCACTGAAGCTTTCTTT | CASSLFRGTEAFF
TRBJ1-4 | TRBD1 | TRBV28 | . | TGTGCCACCGTCGACAGGGCTGAAAAACTGTTTTTT | CATVDRAEKLFF
TRBJ2-3 | . | TRBV10-3 | once | TGTGCCATCAGTGGGACAGGAGGGACAGATACGCAGTATTTT | CAISGTGGTDTQYF
TRBJ1-1 | . | TRBV7-3 | many | TGTGCCAGCAGCTTCGGCCAGTCCTCTGAAGCTTTCTTT | CASSFGQSSEAFF